A single sample gave rise to the 11 T cell receptor beta chains below, sequenced in a study of blood T cell repertoires in COVID-19. The repertoire was sequenced with immunoSEQ multiplex PCR; TCRdb's copy has only in-frame clones and lacks some. The profile shows fewer than 90,000 clones, over 80% of them singletons. The sequencing sample was made of peripheral blood. The receptors derive from a woman at least 80 years old with active COVID-19.

The chain employs TRBV18 and TRBJ1-1, with TRBD1 identical over 8 bases. CDR3 size: 13 residues. In germline, CDR1 is KGHSH, CDR2 LQKENI. J lost 3 bases, V lost 3 bases, and 0 bases had no gene match. The CDR3 region has the DNA TGTGCCAGCTCACCGGGACAGGACACTGAAGCTTTCTTT. This codes for CASSPGQDTEAFF.

This sequence joins TRBV24-1 and TRBJ2-1, with 13 bases fitting TRBD2. Looked up from germline, CDR1 is KGHDR and CDR2 is SFDVKD. V was clipped by 4 bases and J by 8 bases; unmatched bases: 7. The CDR3 is 16 residues long. The DNA of the CDR3 is TGTGCCACCAGTGACACTAGCGGGAGGGCCGTGGATGAGCAGTTCTTC. Protein product: CATSDTSGRAVDEQFF.

The rearrangement joins TRBV7-9 to TRBJ2-1; 9 nucleotides line up with TRBD2. The CDR3 spans 15 residues. Germline V gene lookup returns CDR1 SEHNR and CDR2 FQNEAQ (reference sequence). Trimming removed 1 base from V and 5 bases from J; junction bases left unmatched: 3. The CDR3 coding sequence is TGTGCCAGCAGCTTAGGACTAGCGGCCAACAATGAGCAGTTCTTC. Amino acids: CASSLGLAANNEQFF.

This chain uses TRBV28 with TRBJ2-5; 7 bases are shared with TRBD2. Germline assignment: CDR1 MDHEN and CDR2 SYDVKM. This CDR3 is 15 amino acids long. V lost 6 bases and J lost 5; bases outside the gene matches: 12. Written as DNA, the CDR3 is TGTGCCAGCAGGGGGCCGCGCGGGAGTCGGGAGACCCAGTACTTC. It is translated as CASRGPRGSRETQYF.

V is TRBV24-1 and J is TRBJ1-2; 10 nucleotides match TRBD1. Germline V gives CDR1 KGHDR, CDR2 SFDVKD. Trimming at V came to 3 bases and at J to 4 bases, leaving 10 bases not matched to a gene. This CDR3 comprises 17 residues. In DNA form, the CDR3 reads TGTGCCACCAGTGATACCAGACAGGGGGCGCTCGGCTATGGCTACACCTTC. Protein sequence: CATSDTRQGALGYGYTF.

The chain uses TRBV18 and TRBJ1-5; 11 bases map to TRBD1. CDR1 and CDR2 from the germline V gene are KGHSH and LQKENI. The CDR3 loop spans 15 amino acids. The junction had 4 bases not matched to a gene; V was cut back by 3 bases and J by 6 bases. CDR3 nucleotides: TGTGCCAGCTCACCCGGGACAGGGGGTGGTCAGCCCCAGCATTTT. Its translation is CASSPGTGGGQPQHF. Full variable domain (rest looked up from reference TRBV18 and TRBJ1-5): NAGVMQNPRHLVRRRGQEARLRCSPMKGHSHVYWYRQLPEEGLKFMVYLQKENIIDESGMPKERFSAEFPKEGPSILRIQQVVRGDSAAYFCASSPGTGGGQPQHFGDGTRLSIL.

This sequence joins TRBV3-1 (or the pseudogene TRBV3-2) and TRBJ1-6; no clear D. V was trimmed by 4 bases and J by 7 bases, leaving 8 bases between them. Germline-derived CDR1 and CDR2 are LGHDT and YNNKEL (reference sequence). The CDR3 spans 13 residues. CDR3 in DNA: TGTGCCAGCAGCCGCGGTGACAATTCACCCCTCCACTTT. This sequence encodes CASSRGDNSPLHF.

J is TRBJ2-7 and V is TRBV15; 10 bases agree with TRBD1. Germline assignment: CDR1 LNHNV and CDR2 YYDKDF (reference sequence). Unmatched junction bases numbered 4, after V lost 3 bases and J lost 2 bases. This CDR3 spans 15 amino acids. CDR3 loop: CATSRGQGQTYEQYF. In nucleotides, the CDR3 is TGTGCCACCAGCAGGGGACAGGGGCAAACCTACGAGCAGTACTTC.

The chain joins TRBV7-2 to TRBJ2-7; a possible D gene is TRBD1 (6 bases). CDR3 size: 14 residues. Germline lookup yields CDR1 SGHTA and CDR2 FQGNSA. V dropped 0 bases and J dropped 4 bases, with 10 bases sitting between them. CDR3 amino acids: CASSLATGRYEQYF. The CDR3 nucleotides read TGTGCCAGCAGCTTAGCGACAGGCCGATACGAGCAGTACTTC.

Notes on this clone: Because the CDR3 is missing its conserved closing phenylalanine or tryptophan, this is likely a read error. It is unclear where the CDR3 begins or ends on the DNA, so no DNA is shown, and the CDR3 is as TCRdb lists it. This chain uses TRBV7-3 with TRBJ1-6. The CDR3 region is 9 residues in length, termini included. Germline V gene sequence: CDR1 SGHTA, CDR2 FQGTGA. CDR3 protein: CASSSGPAG.

The chain joins TRBV9 to TRBJ2-2, with 9 bases matching TRBD1. V lost 4 bases to trimming and J lost 8 bases; unmatched junction nucleotides: 9. CDR1 SGDLS and CDR2 YYNGEE come from the germline V gene. This CDR3 is built from 15 residues. Written as DNA, the CDR3 is TGTGCCAGCAGCCCACAGGGGGCACTAATGGGGGAGCTGTTTTTT. Translation: CASSPQGALMGELFF.